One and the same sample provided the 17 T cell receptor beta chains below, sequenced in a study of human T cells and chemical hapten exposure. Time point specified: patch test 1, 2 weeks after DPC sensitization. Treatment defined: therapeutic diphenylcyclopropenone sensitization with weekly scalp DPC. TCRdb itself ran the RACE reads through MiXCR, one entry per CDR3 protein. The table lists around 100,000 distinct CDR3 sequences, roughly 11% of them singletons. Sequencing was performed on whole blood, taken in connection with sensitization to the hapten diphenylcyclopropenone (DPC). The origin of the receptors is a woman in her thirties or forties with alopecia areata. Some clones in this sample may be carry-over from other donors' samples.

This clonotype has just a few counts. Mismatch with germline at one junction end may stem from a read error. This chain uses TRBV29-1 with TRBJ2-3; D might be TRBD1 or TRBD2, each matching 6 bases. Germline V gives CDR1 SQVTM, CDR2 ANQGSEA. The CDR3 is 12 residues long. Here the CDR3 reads CSGGAVTNTQYF. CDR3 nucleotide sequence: TGCAGCGGGGGGGCAGTCACAAATACGCAGTATTTT.

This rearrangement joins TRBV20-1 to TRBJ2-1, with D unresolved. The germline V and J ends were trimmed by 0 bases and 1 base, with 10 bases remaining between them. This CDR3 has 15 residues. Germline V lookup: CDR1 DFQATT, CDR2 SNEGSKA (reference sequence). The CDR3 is CSARDRKVSYNEQFF. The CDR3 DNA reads TGCAGTGCTAGAGATCGAAAGGTTTCCTACAATGAGCAGTTCTTC.

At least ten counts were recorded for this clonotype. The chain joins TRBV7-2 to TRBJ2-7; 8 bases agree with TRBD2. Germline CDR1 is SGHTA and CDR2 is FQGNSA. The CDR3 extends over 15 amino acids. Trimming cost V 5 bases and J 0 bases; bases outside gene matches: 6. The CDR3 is CASSPRLAGSYEQYF. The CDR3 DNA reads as TGTGCCAGCAGCCCCCGGCTAGCGGGCTCCTACGAGCAGTACTTC.

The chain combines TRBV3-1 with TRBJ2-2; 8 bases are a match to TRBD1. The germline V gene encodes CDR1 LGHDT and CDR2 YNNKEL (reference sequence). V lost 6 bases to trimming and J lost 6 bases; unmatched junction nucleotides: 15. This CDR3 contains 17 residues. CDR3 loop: CASSPTRGQGVSGELFF. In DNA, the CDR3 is TGTGCCAGCAGTCCCACTAGAGGACAGGGAGTATCCGGGGAGCTGTTTTTT.

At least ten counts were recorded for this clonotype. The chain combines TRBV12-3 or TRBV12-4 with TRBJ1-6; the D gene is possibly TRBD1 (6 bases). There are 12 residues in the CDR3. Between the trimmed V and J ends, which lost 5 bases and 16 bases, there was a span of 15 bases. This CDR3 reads CASSLGQSSLHF. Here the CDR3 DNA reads TGTGCCAGCAGTCTAGGACAGTCGAGTCTCCACTTT.

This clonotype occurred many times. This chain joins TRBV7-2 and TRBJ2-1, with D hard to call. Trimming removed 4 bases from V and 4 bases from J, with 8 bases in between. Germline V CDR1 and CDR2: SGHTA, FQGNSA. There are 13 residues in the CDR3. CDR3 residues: CASSSYWYNEQFF. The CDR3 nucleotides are TGTGCCAGCAGCTCATATTGGTACAATGAGCAGTTCTTC.

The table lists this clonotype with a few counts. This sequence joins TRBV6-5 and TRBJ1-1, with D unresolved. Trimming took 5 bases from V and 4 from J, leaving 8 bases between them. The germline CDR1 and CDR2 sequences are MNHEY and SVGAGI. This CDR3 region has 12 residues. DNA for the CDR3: TGTGCCAGCAGTCCCCTGGGCACTGAAGCTTTCTTT. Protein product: CASSPLGTEAFF.

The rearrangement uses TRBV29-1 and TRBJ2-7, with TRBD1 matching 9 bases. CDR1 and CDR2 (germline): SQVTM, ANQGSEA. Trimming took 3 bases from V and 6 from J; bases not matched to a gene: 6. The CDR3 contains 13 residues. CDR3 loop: CSVERDREGEQYF. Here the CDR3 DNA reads TGCAGCGTTGAGAGGGACAGGGAGGGCGAGCAGTACTTC.

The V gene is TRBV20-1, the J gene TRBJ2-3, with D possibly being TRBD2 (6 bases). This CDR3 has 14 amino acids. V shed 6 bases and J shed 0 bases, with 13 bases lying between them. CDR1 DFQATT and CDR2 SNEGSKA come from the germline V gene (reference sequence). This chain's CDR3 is CSAPYSGSTDTQYF. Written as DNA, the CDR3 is TGCAGTGCCCCGTATAGCGGTAGCACAGATACGCAGTATTTT.

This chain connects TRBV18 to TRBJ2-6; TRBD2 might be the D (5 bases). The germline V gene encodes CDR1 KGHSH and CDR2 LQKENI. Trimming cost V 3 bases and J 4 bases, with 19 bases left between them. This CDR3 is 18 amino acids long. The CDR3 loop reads CASSPTDGLLGGANVLTF. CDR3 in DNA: TGTGCCAGCTCACCGACGGACGGACTTCTAGGGGGGGCCAACGTCCTGACTTTC.

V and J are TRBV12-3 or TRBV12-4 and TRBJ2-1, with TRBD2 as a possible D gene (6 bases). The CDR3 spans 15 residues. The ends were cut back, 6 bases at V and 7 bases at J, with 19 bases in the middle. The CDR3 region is CASRGGTAGSNEQFF. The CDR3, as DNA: TGTGCCAGCAGAGGCGGGACCGCCGGATCGAATGAGCAGTTCTTC.

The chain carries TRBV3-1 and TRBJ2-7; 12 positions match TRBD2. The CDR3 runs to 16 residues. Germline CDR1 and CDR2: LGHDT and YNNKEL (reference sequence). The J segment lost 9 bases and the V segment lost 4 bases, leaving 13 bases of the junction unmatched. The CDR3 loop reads CASSPLQASGGAGQYF. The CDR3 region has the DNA TGTGCCAGCAGCCCCCTCCAGGCTAGCGGGGGGGCAGGGCAGTACTTC.

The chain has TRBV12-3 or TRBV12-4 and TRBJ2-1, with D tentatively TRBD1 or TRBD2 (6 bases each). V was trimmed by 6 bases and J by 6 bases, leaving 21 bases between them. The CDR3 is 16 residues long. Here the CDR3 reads CASSRISLKGGNEQFF. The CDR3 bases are TGTGCCAGCAGCCGCATAAGTCTAAAGGGGGGCAATGAGCAGTTCTTC.

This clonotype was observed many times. The CDR3 DNA reads as TGCAGCGTTGAAGACGGGGGGCCGCGGGCTTTCTTT. Encoded protein: CSVEDGGPRAFF. The chain carries TRBV29-1 and TRBJ1-1, with D perhaps matching TRBD1 (6 bases). The V gene's germline CDR1 is SQVTM and CDR2 ANQGSEA. Trimming removed 0 bases at V and 11 bases at J, with 13 bases between. The CDR3 has 12 residues.

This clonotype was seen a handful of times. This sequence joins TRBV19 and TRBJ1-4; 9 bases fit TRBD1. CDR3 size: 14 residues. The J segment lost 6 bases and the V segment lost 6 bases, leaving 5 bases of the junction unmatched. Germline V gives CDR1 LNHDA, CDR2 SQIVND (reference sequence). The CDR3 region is CASSPGQGYEKLFF. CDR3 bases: TGTGCCAGTAGCCCGGGACAGGGATATGAAAAACTGTTTTTT.

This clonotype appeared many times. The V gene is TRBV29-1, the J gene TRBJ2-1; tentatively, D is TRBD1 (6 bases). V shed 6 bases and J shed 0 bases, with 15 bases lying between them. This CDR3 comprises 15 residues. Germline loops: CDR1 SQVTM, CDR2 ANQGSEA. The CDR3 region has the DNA TGCAGCGTGACACAGGGTTCGAGCTCCTACAATGAGCAGTTCTTC. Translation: CSVTQGSSSYNEQFF.

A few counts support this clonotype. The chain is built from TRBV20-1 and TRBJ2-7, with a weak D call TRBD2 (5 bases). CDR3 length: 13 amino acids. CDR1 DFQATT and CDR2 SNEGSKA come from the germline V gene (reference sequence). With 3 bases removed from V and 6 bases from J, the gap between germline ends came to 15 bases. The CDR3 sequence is CSARKGQGGEQYF. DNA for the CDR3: TGCAGTGCTAGGAAAGGGCAAGGAGGCGAGCAGTACTTC.